These 26 T cell receptor beta chains share one sample of origin, sequenced in a study of blood T cell repertoires in COVID-19. Sequenced by immunoSEQ multiplex PCR; TCRdb stores in-frame clones only, minus some. Of about 53,000 clones listed, over 90% are singletons. Sequencing used peripheral blood. The source is a human donor in a cohort sampled during active COVID-19.

This clone was seen only once. The rearrangement joins TRBV2 to TRBJ2-3; 12 positions match TRBD2. Germline CDR1 SNHLY, CDR2 FYNNEI. The CDR3 sequence is 16 residues long. Trimming removed 5 bases from V and 2 bases from J; junction bases left unmatched: 5. CDR3 loop: CASSTGTSGFTDTQYF. As DNA, the CDR3 is TGTGCCAGCAGTACCGGGACTAGCGGGTTCACAGATACGCAGTATTTT.

The rearrangement joins TRBV21-1 to TRBJ1-1; the DNA was not compared with TRBD1, the D call given in the table. TRBV21-1 is assigned pseudogene status. The CDR3 sequence is 19 residues long. CDR3 bases: TGTGCCAGCAGCAAATGTCTCCCGGACAGGGGCCTTTTGAACACTGAAGCTTTCTTT. This sequence encodes CASSKCLPDRGLLNTEAFF.

This chain joins TRBV2 and TRBJ2-7; D not certain. CDR1 and CDR2 from the germline V gene are SNHLY and FYNNEI. V was clipped by 6 bases and J by 0 bases, with 9 bases between them. CDR3 size: 13 residues. The DNA for the CDR3 is TGTGCCAGCAGCGTTTCAGTCTCCTACGAGCAGTACGTC. Its protein is CASSVSVSYEQYV.

This clone has more than one count but fewer than ten. The J gene is TRBJ2-1, the V gene TRBV2, with D uncertain. The CDR3 sequence is 10 residues long. Per the germline V gene, CDR1 is SNHLY and CDR2 is FYNNEI. V was pared by 6 bases and J by 8 bases, with 5 bases between. The CDR3 loop reads CASRTDEQFF. The CDR3 coding sequence is TGTGCCAGCAGAACAGATGAGCAGTTCTTC.

In nucleotides, the CDR3 is TGTGCCAGCAGCTTGGGTTGGCGGGTTGACATTCAGTACTTC. Its protein is CASSLGWRVDIQYF. The chain has TRBV5-6 and TRBJ2-4; D is possibly TRBD2 (5 bases). Germline V lookup: CDR1 SGHDT, CDR2 YYEEEE. Between the trimmed V and J ends, which lost 0 bases and 8 bases, there was a span of 12 bases. The CDR3 is 14 amino acids.

This chain links TRBV6-6 with TRBJ2-3, with D possibly matching TRBD2 (6 bases). V was clipped by 5 bases and J by 1 base, with 16 bases between them. Germline V lookup: CDR1 MNHNY, CDR2 SVGAGI (reference sequence). The CDR3 totals 16 residues. This CDR3 is CASSTRSASGTDTQYF. The CDR3 DNA is TGTGCCAGCAGTACCCGATCGGCTAGCGGCACAGATACGCAGTATTTT.

The V call is TRBV5-6, the J call TRBJ2-7; 7 positions agree with TRBD1. CDR1 and CDR2 (germline): SGHDT, YYEEEE. The CDR3 is 14 amino acids. J gave up 2 bases and V 2 bases, and 4 bases lay outside the gene matches. The DNA for the CDR3 is TGTGCCAGCAGCTTATCCGGACAGGCCTACGAGCAGTACGTC. It specifies CASSLSGQAYEQYV.

DNA for the CDR3: TGTGCCAGCAGCTTATGGCAGGGGGCGAATGAAAAACTGTTTTTT. Translating it yields CASSLWQGANEKLFF. This sequence joins TRBV11-2 and TRBJ1-4; 8 bases agree with TRBD1. Trimming cost V 2 bases and J 5 bases; bases outside gene matches: 4. CDR1 SGHAT and CDR2 FQNNGV come from the germline V gene. The CDR3 is 15 amino acids.

The V call is TRBV9, the J call TRBJ2-5, with 12 bases fitting TRBD2. The CDR3 has 15 amino acids. J was trimmed by 5 bases and V by 6 bases; bases with no gene match: 8. CDR1 and CDR2 (germline): SGDLS, YYNGEE. Here the CDR3 reads CASTATSGSLETQYF. The DNA of the CDR3 is TGTGCCAGCACCGCGACTAGCGGGAGTCTGGAGACCCAGTACTTC.

The CDR3 reads CASSSREVGSEGDTQYF. The CDR3 nucleotides read TGTGCCAGCAGCTCCAGGGAGGTCGGTAGCGAAGGAGATACGCAGTATTTT. The chain employs TRBV9 and TRBJ2-3; D possibly corresponds to TRBD2 (6 bases). V dropped 4 bases and J dropped 5 bases, with 23 bases sitting between them. Germline V gene sequence: CDR1 SGDLS, CDR2 YYNGEE. This CDR3 region has 17 residues.

The chain recombines TRBV12-3 or TRBV12-4 with TRBJ1-2, with 7 positions matching TRBD1. The V segment lost 7 bases and the J segment 6 bases; nucleotides outside the gene matches: 5. The CDR3 length is 12 residues. The CDR3 nucleotides are TGTGCCAGCACCGAGGACAGGAATGGCTACACCTTC. Protein sequence: CASTEDRNGYTF.

The genes are TRBV3-1 (or the pseudogene TRBV3-2) and TRBJ2-2; the match to TRBD2 covers 7 bases. CDR1 is LGHDT and CDR2 is YNNKEL in the germline V gene (reference sequence). With 5 bases clipped from V and 6 bases from J, the junction kept 9 bases outside the gene matches. This CDR3 region has 15 residues. CDR3: CASSYGTTLAGELFF. CDR3 coding DNA: TGTGCCAGCAGCTACGGGACTACTCTGGCCGGGGAGCTGTTTTTT.

The chain joins TRBV7-2 to TRBJ2-5; maybe TRBD2 (7 bases). The CDR3 has 15 residues. V was trimmed by 2 bases and J by 5 bases, leaving 15 bases between them. In germline, CDR1 is SGHTA, CDR2 FQGNSA. The DNA for the CDR3 is TGTGCCAGCAGCTTATCCATTACGGGGGGCGAGACCCAGTACTTC. Its protein is CASSLSITGGETQYF.

J is TRBJ2-5 and V is TRBV4-1; 8 nucleotides agree with TRBD1. Losses at the gene ends were 3 bases for V and 5 bases for J; bases not matched to a gene: 11. The germline gives CDR1 MGHRA, CDR2 YSYEKL. This CDR3 comprises 16 residues. This chain's CDR3 is CASSQPGIRGQETQYF. CDR3 sequence (DNA): TGCGCCAGCAGCCAGCCAGGGATCAGGGGGCAGGAGACCCAGTACTTC.

This chain links TRBV5-4 with TRBJ1-1; a possible D gene is TRBD1 (6 bases). V lost 0 bases and J lost 2, with 11 bases in between. There are 15 residues in the CDR3. Germline CDR1 is SGHNT and CDR2 is YYREEE (reference sequence). Here the CDR3 reads CASSLAGQRNTEAFF. Here the CDR3 DNA reads TGTGCCAGCAGCTTGGCCGGACAGCGAAACACTGAAGCTTTCTTT. Drawing the rest from reference TRBV5-4 and TRBJ1-1, the complete variable domain is ETGVTQSPTHLIKTRGQQVTLRCSSQSGHNTVSWYQQALGQGPQFIFQYYREEENGRGNFPPRFSGLQFPNYSSELNVNALELDDSALYLCASSLAGQRNTEAFFGQGTRLTVV.

V gene TRBV7-2 combines with J gene TRBJ2-7; D is uncertain. This CDR3 is 13 amino acids long. Germline lookup yields CDR1 SGHTA and CDR2 FQGNSA. Trimming stripped 1 base from V and 7 bases from J, with 11 bases between. The CDR3 DNA reads as TGTGCCAGCAGCTTAGAGCCTTCGAAGGAGCAGTACGTC. It codes for CASSLEPSKEQYV.

This chain connects TRBV9 to TRBJ1-1, with unresolved D. V lost 2 bases to trimming and J lost 5 bases, with 16 bases between them. This CDR3 comprises 15 residues. CDR1 SGDLS and CDR2 YYNGEE come from the germline V gene. CDR3 residues: CASSVSAGMGTEAFF. CDR3 nucleotide sequence: TGTGCCAGCAGCGTTTCGGCGGGAATGGGGACTGAAGCTTTCTTT.

This clone occurred once. V and J are TRBV7-3 and TRBJ2-7, with 9 bases identical to TRBD2. V lost 2 bases and J lost 1; bases outside the gene matches: 3. This CDR3 is 15 amino acids long. Germline V gene data show CDR1 as SGHTA and CDR2 as FQGTGA. The CDR3 region has the DNA TGTGCCAGCAGCTTAGGACTAGCGTTTTCCTACGAGCAGTACTTC. Encoded protein: CASSLGLAFSYEQYF.

The J gene is TRBJ2-7, the V gene TRBV30; TRBD1 matches at 8 bases. Per germline, CDR1 GTSNPN and CDR2 SVGIG (reference sequence). The length of the CDR3 is 11 residues. Losses at the gene ends were 5 bases for V and 6 bases for J; bases not matched to a gene: 3. CDR3 coding DNA: TGTGCCTGGGACAGGGGAGGCGAGCAGTACTTC. Translated, it gives CAWDRGGEQYF.

The chain employs TRBV28 and TRBJ1-2; 9 bases agree with TRBD1. This CDR3 is 14 amino acids long. From germline, CDR1 is MDHEN and CDR2 SYDVKM. The ends lost 6 bases at V and 6 bases at J; junction bases unmatched: 8. The chain's CDR3 is CASSRDREGNGYTF. CDR3 in DNA: TGTGCCAGCAGCCGGGACAGGGAGGGAAATGGCTACACCTTC.

The CDR3 DNA sequence: TGTGCCAGCAGTTTAGACGGTCCCTACGAGCAGTACGTC. Its translation is CASSLDGPYEQYV. The chain carries TRBV12-3 or TRBV12-4 and TRBJ2-7; D remains unclear. The ends were cut back, 1 base at V and 2 bases at J, with 6 bases in the middle. The CDR3 contains 13 residues.

The genes are TRBV18 and TRBJ1-1; D is possibly TRBD1 (5 bases). Trimming took off 0 bases at V and 4 bases at J, with 15 bases between the two ends. The V gene's germline CDR1 is KGHSH and CDR2 LQKENI. CDR3 length equals 16 residues. CDR3 nucleotide sequence: TGTGCCAGCTCACCACCTTTTTTCGGTCAGGGCACTGAAGCTTTCTTT. Its protein is CASSPPFFGQGTEAFF. Using reference TRBV18 and TRBJ1-1 for the parts outside the CDR3, the full variable domain is NAGVMQNPRHLVRRRGQEARLRCSPMKGHSHVYWYRQLPEEGLKFMVYLQKENIIDESGMPKERFSAEFPKEGPSILRIQQVVRGDSAAYFCASSPPFFGQGTEAFFGQGTRLTVV.

This clone was counted once. CDR3 nucleotide sequence: TGTGCCAGCAGTTACTTAGCGGGGGATTCAGATACGCAGTATTTT. Its translation is CASSYLAGDSDTQYF. This chain connects TRBV6-2 or TRBV6-3 to TRBJ2-3; 9 bases are a match to TRBD2. The CDR3 contains 15 residues. Germline assignment: CDR1 MNHEY and CDR2 SVGEGT. V lost 1 base to trimming and J lost 4 bases; unmatched junction nucleotides: 3.

The chain combines TRBV30 with TRBJ1-4; no clear D. The germline gives CDR1 GTSNPN, CDR2 SVGIG (reference sequence). The V gene lost 3 bases and the J gene lost 4 bases, with 12 bases spanning the gap. CDR3 length: 14 amino acids. CDR3 nucleotides: TGTGCCTGGAGCCGACGGAGAGTTAATGAAAAACTGTTTTTT. Translating it yields CAWSRRRVNEKLFF. Full variable domain (remainder filled in from reference TRBV30 and TRBJ1-4): SQTIHQWPATLVQPVGSPLSLECTVEGTSNPNLYWYRQAAGRGLQLLFYSVGIGQISSEVPQNLSASRPQDRQFILSSKKLLLSDSGFYLCAWSRRRVNEKLFFGSGTQLSVL.

V gene TRBV29-1 combines with J gene TRBJ1-1, with a weak D call TRBD1 (6 bases). The CDR3 has 13 amino acids. V shed 6 bases and J shed 2 bases, with 13 bases lying between them. Germline V lookup: CDR1 SQVTM, CDR2 ANQGSEA. DNA for the CDR3: TGCAGCGTCTTCGGACAGACAAACACTGAAGCTTTCTTT. Amino acids: CSVFGQTNTEAFF.

In its sample, this clone was seen once. This rearrangement joins TRBV7-3 to TRBJ2-3; 8 nucleotides agree with TRBD1. Germline V gene lookup returns CDR1 SGHTA and CDR2 FQGTGA. The ends lost 2 bases at V and 7 bases at J; junction bases unmatched: 11. The CDR3 has 16 amino acids. The CDR3 nucleotides read TGTGCCAGCAGCTTAGCGCAGGGGGCGATTACGAATACGCAGTATTTT. Translation: CASSLAQGAITNTQYF. Using reference TRBV7-3 and TRBJ2-3 for the parts outside the CDR3, the full variable domain is GAGVSQTPSNKVTEKGKYVELRCDPISGHTALYWYRQSLGQGPEFLIYFQGTGAADDSGLPNDRFFAVRPEGSVSTLKIQRTERGDSAVYLCASSLAQGAITNTQYFGPGTRLTVL.